These T cell receptor beta chains were read from a single sample in a study of cytomegalovirus exposure and HLA in healthy donors. Here immunoSEQ multiplex PCR was the method, and the copy in TCRdb shows in-frame clones only, minus some. The repertoire has 75,000 to 100,000 clones, roughly 74% of them found once; the top ten carry 2.5% to 3%. The specimen was PBMCs. The receptors come from a female donor in good health and CMV-seropositive. Each CDR3 is given without its conserved first and last residue.

v_call	j_call	cdr3_aa
TRBV27	TRBJ1-1	AFPFPGGGWAF
TRBV6-1	TRBJ1-6	ASSAGQGISPLH
TRBV9	TRBJ1-1	ASSVAGGSEAF
TRBV11-2	TRBJ2-2	ASSLVAGGAYTGELF
TRBV2	TRBJ2-5	ASSYLRTGTGETQY
TRBV7-6	TRBJ1-6	ASSLRSSYNSPLH
TRBV7-9	TRBJ2-7	ASSSNPGEPSYEQY
TRBV28	TRBJ2-3	ASRRTATDTQY
TRBV5-4	TRBJ1-3	ASSFDRGVSGNTIY
TRBV28	TRBJ1-1	ASSLSRAGTTEAF
TRBV13	TRBJ2-1	ASSLRRLAGGPGGYNEQF
TRBV7-2	TRBJ2-3	ASSSTSTKGDTQY
TRBV29-1	TRBJ2-1	SVEGLTSWGNEQF
TRBV7-2	TRBJ2-5	ASSSRGGARRETQY
TRBV4-3	TRBJ1-2	ASSQDRSTGAGYGYT
TRBV6-6	TRBJ1-1	ASSQPTGNTEAF
TRBV4-3	TRBJ2-5	ASSQNGGREETQY
TRBV5-1	TRBJ2-3	ASSKSGSTDTQY
TRBV5-1	TRBJ2-3	ASSFTSGGADTQY
TRBV30	TRBJ1-1	AWSGGWTEAF
TRBV7-9	TRBJ2-3	ASSEGAGEADTQY
TRBV9	TRBJ2-7	ASSVGPADYYEQY
TRBV2	TRBJ1-6	ASSDLQGSRPNSPLH
TRBV2	TRBJ2-1	ASSGGTGVHNEQF
TRBV6-6	TRBJ2-1	ASRTANEQF
TRBV4-2	TRBJ2-5	ASSQGRYRGRGQETQY
TRBV6-1	TRBJ1-1	ASSPEGDAAEAF
TRBV6-4	TRBJ1-2	ASSPLRHLHLVANYGYT
TRBV19	TRBJ1-6	ASSRGQGNSPLH
TRBV7-2	TRBJ1-6	ASSGGPLGNSPLH
TRBV18	TRBJ2-7	ASSPLRGGYEQY
TRBV9	TRBJ2-7	ASSASGTSYEQY
TRBV28	TRBJ2-4	ASSLLSRKGDIQY
TRBV4-3	TRBJ1-1	ASSQEGGGAGDNTEAF
TRBV9	TRBJ2-5	ASSVAGGIQTQY
TRBV28	TRBJ1-2	ASSPAADYEGYT
TRBV5-1	TRBJ2-1	ASSLGPTSYNEQF